What follows are 4 T cell receptor beta chains derived from one specimen sequenced in a study of Tregs in tolerant kidney transplant recipients. Libraries were prepared by immunoSEQ multiplex PCR; TCRdb keeps only in-frame clonotypes and omits some of them. The profile shows more than 60,000 clones, less than 98% of them singletons. Material: CD4+ T cells from blood, obtained before the transplant. These receptors all come from a human donor who received a combined kidney and bone marrow transplant.

The chain is built from TRBV4-3 and TRBJ2-3, with 10 bases identical to TRBD2. V shed 1 base, J shed 2 bases, and the junction held 6 bases outside the gene matches. The length of the CDR3 is 17 residues. In germline, CDR1 is LGHNA, CDR2 YSLEER. The chain's CDR3 is CASSQGLAGSLTDTQYF. CDR3 in DNA: TGCGCCAGCAGCCAAGGACTAGCGGGCTCCCTCACAGATACGCAGTATTTT.

The CDR3 nucleotides read TGCGCCAGCAGCACGGGACAGGGGGACTACGAGCAGTACTTC. As protein: CASSTGQGDYEQYF. The V and J genes are TRBV5-1 and TRBJ2-7; 11 nucleotides align to TRBD1. The CDR3 has 14 amino acids. Germline assignment: CDR1 SGHRS and CDR2 YFSETQ. Trimming at V came to 4 bases and at J to 3 bases, leaving 3 bases not matched to a gene.

This clone is a singleton in its sample. V gene TRBV5-5 combines with J gene TRBJ2-7, with 14 bases identical to TRBD2. This CDR3 has 18 residues. In germline, CDR1 is SGHKS, CDR2 YYEKEE (reference sequence). The J segment lost 4 bases and the V segment lost 4 bases, leaving 13 bases of the junction unmatched. The CDR3, as DNA: TGTGCCAGCAGCCAAACCCCGGGACTAGCGGGAGTTCTTTACGAGCAGTACTTC. Protein sequence: CASSQTPGLAGVLYEQYF.

The chain combines TRBV6-6 with TRBJ1-5; 8 bases match TRBD1. The CDR3 extends over 15 amino acids. V lost 5 bases, J lost 4 bases, and 7 bases stayed unmatched. Germline V gene sequence: CDR1 MNHNY, CDR2 SVGAGI (reference sequence). CDR3 sequence (DNA): TGTGCCAGCAGTATCACGGGGACAGGTAATCAGCCCCAGCATTTT. Amino acid sequence: CASSITGTGNQPQHF.